The 21 T cell receptor beta chains reported below all come from one sample, sequenced in a study of glioma-infiltrating T cells after dendritic cell vaccination. Specified time point: after dendritic cell vaccination, including at tumor progression/relapse. Sequencing used immunoSEQ multiplex PCR; TCRdb keeps in-frame clones, though not all of them. The table includes 45,000 to 60,000 clones, approximately 80% detected once. The sample consisted of blood, taken after dendritic cell vaccination. The receptors stem from a human donor with glioblastoma.

The rearrangement uses TRBV6-5 and TRBJ1-2, with a tentative D call TRBD1 (5 bases). In germline, CDR1 is MNHEY, CDR2 SVGAGI. The CDR3 is made up of 14 amino acids. Trimming removed 5 bases from V and 0 bases from J, with 10 bases in between. The CDR3 reads CASSRTPSNYGYTF. The CDR3 DNA sequence: TGTGCCAGCAGTCGGACACCATCTAACTATGGCTACACCTTC.

In nucleotides, the CDR3 is TGCGCCAGCAGCTCCGGGCGCGGACTGACAACTAATGAAAAACTGTTTTTT. This codes for CASSSGRGLTTNEKLFF. The chain links TRBV5-1 to TRBJ1-4; D ambiguous. V shed 3 bases and J shed 0 bases, with 15 bases lying between them. CDR3 size: 17 residues. CDR1 SGHRS and CDR2 YFSETQ come from the germline V gene.

The chain combines TRBV5-1 with TRBJ2-7, with D maybe TRBD2 (6 bases). This CDR3 contains 11 residues. CDR1 SGHRS and CDR2 YFSETQ come from the germline V gene. The V gene lost 3 bases and the J gene lost 7 bases, with 8 bases spanning the gap. CDR3 bases: TGCGCCAGCAGCTCCGCGGGGGAGCAGTACTTC. Translated, it gives CASSSAGEQYF.

This clone is a singleton in its sample. This rearrangement joins TRBV4-3 to TRBJ1-4, with TRBD1 identical over 11 bases. The V segment lost 4 bases and the J segment 8 bases; nucleotides outside the gene matches: 9. This CDR3 spans 16 amino acids. CDR1 LGHNA and CDR2 YSLEER come from the germline V gene. CDR3 sequence reads: CASSPPGQGVGEKLFF. The CDR3 DNA is TGCGCCAGCAGCCCACCGGGACAGGGGGTAGGAGAAAAACTGTTTTTT.

The rearrangement joins TRBV10-3 to TRBJ2-1; TRBD1 might be the D (6 bases). This CDR3 comprises 16 residues. The V end was cut by 7 bases, the J end by 4 bases, with 20 bases between. Germline values: CDR1 ENHRY, CDR2 SYGVKD. The CDR3 nucleotides read TGTGCCATCACCGGCGAATCAGACAGGTTATACAATGAGCAGTTCTTC. It translates to CAITGESDRLYNEQFF.

The chain uses TRBV6-5 and TRBJ2-5, with D perhaps matching TRBD1 (6 bases). The DNA matches TRBJ2-7 better at its end, which makes the J call doubtful. CDR1 MNHEY and CDR2 SVGAGI come from the germline V gene. This CDR3 is built from 15 residues. The CDR3 loop reads CASSHLQGSTYEQYF. CDR3 nucleotide sequence: TGTGCCAGCAGTCACCTCCAGGGGTCTACCTACGAGCAGTACTTC.

This rearrangement joins TRBV5-1 to TRBJ2-7, with 8 bases lining up with TRBD1. This CDR3 region has 16 residues. Losses at the gene ends were 4 bases for V and 3 bases for J; bases not matched to a gene: 12. Germline V CDR1 and CDR2: SGHRS, YFSETQ. The CDR3: CASSPGSRDRIYEQYF. The DNA for the CDR3 is TGCGCCAGCAGCCCAGGGTCCCGGGACAGGATCTACGAGCAGTACTTC.

On this clone itself: The junction and the germline gene differ at one end; a read error may be behind it. The V and J genes are TRBV7-7 and TRBJ2-5, with D perhaps matching TRBD2 (5 bases). The CDR3 totals 14 residues. In germline, CDR1 is SSHAT, CDR2 FNYEAQ (reference sequence). CDR3 sequence reads: CASSSSEGGETQYF. For the CDR3, the DNA is TGTGCTAGCAGCTCGTCAGAAGGAGGAGAGACCCAGTACTTC.

V and J are TRBV9 and TRBJ2-7, with TRBD1 as a possible D gene (6 bases). Trimming removed 0 bases from V and 0 bases from J, with 7 bases in between. Germline-derived CDR1 and CDR2 are SGDLS and YYNGEE. CDR3 length: 14 amino acids. CDR3 sequence: CASSVGGPSYEQYF. The DNA for the CDR3 is TGTGCCAGCAGCGTAGGGGGGCCCTCCTACGAGCAGTACTTC.

The sample holds a few counts of this clone. The rearrangement uses TRBV25-1 and TRBJ2-1, with 7 bases matching TRBD2. CDR3 length: 18 amino acids. V was clipped by 7 bases and J by 0 bases; unmatched bases: 15. Germline CDR1 and CDR2: MGHDK and SYGVNS. CDR3 sequence reads: CASTWASGARHSYNEQFF. CDR3 DNA sequence: TGTGCCAGCACTTGGGCTAGCGGCGCCCGACACTCCTACAATGAGCAGTTCTTC.

This chain uses TRBV21-1 with TRBJ2-7; no check of the table's D call, TRBD1, against the DNA was made. TRBV21-1 is a recognized pseudogene. The CDR3 has 17 residues. The chain's CDR3 is CASSKRRGDRDRHEQYF. The CDR3 nucleotides are TGTGCCAGCAGCAAAAGGAGAGGGGACAGGGACAGGCACGAGCAGTACTTC.

This chain uses TRBV4-3 with TRBJ2-2, with 9 bases matching TRBD1. V shed 1 base and J 0 bases; nucleotides not matched to a gene: 6. This CDR3 has 18 residues. The germline CDR1 and CDR2 sequences are LGHNA and YSLEER. The CDR3 DNA reads TGCGCCAGCAGCCAAGTTTGGGACAGGGTCGCGAACACCGGGGAGCTGTTTTTT. This gives the protein CASSQVWDRVANTGELFF.

The chain recombines TRBV29-1 with TRBJ2-1; 7 positions agree with TRBD2. V shed 3 bases, J shed 7 bases, and the junction held 9 bases outside the gene matches. This CDR3 is built from 14 residues. Germline V gene data show CDR1 as SQVTM and CDR2 as ANQGSEA. In DNA, the CDR3 is TGCAGCGTTGATCGGAGCGGGGCATTGAATGAGCAGTTCTTC. Translating gives CSVDRSGALNEQFF.

The chain employs TRBV4-1 and TRBJ2-5; 9 nucleotides agree with TRBD2. The CDR3 length is 18 residues. V gave up 0 bases and J gave up 0 bases; unmatched junction bases: 8. From germline, CDR1 is MGHRA and CDR2 YSYEKL. The CDR3 reads CASSQDPNGGGDQETQYF. DNA of the CDR3: TGCGCCAGCAGCCAAGATCCGAACGGCGGGGGGGACCAAGAGACCCAGTACTTC.

V is TRBV4-1 and J is TRBJ1-4; no clear D. Germline V gene data show CDR1 as MGHRA and CDR2 as YSYEKL. The CDR3 runs to 15 residues. Deletions cut 3 bases from V and 8 bases from J, with 16 bases between. The CDR3: CASSHPHRGGEKLFF. The CDR3 DNA is TGCGCCAGCAGCCATCCACACCGTGGAGGGGAAAAACTGTTTTTT.

This clone has more than one count but fewer than ten. This chain connects TRBV4-1 to TRBJ1-5, with D possibly being TRBD1 (6 bases). The V gene lost 1 base and the J gene lost 6 bases, with 16 bases spanning the gap. Germline-derived CDR1 and CDR2 are MGHRA and YSYEKL. The CDR3 covers 16 residues. CDR3 loop: CASSQVNSRGIQPQHF. The CDR3 bases are TGCGCCAGCAGCCAAGTCAACTCCAGGGGAATTCAGCCCCAGCATTTT.

The CDR3: CASTPGGVSYEQYF. The CDR3 DNA is TGTGCCAGCACCCCGGGAGGGGTCTCCTACGAGCAGTACTTC. This rearrangement joins TRBV2 to TRBJ2-7, with 8 bases aligning to TRBD2. This CDR3 contains 14 residues. V was clipped by 7 bases and J by 0 bases; unmatched bases: 5. Germline V gives CDR1 SNHLY, CDR2 FYNNEI. Using reference TRBV2 and TRBJ2-7 for the parts outside the CDR3, the full variable domain is EPEVTQTPSHQVTQMGQEVILRCVPISNHLYFYWYRQILGQKVEFLVSFYNNEISEKSEIFDDQFSVERPDGSNFTLKIRSTKLEDSAMYFCASTPGGVSYEQYFGPGTRLTVT.

The chain has TRBV4-1 and TRBJ1-5; D gene unclear. V lost 1 base and J 7 bases, leaving 17 bases between the germline ends. CDR1 and CDR2 from the germline V gene are MGHRA and YSYEKL. CDR3 length: 16 amino acids. The CDR3 reads CASSQVLERAPQPQHF. CDR3 DNA: TGCGCCAGCAGCCAAGTTCTTGAGAGGGCGCCCCAGCCCCAGCATTTT.

The rearrangement uses TRBV19 and TRBJ1-2; 8 nucleotides align to TRBD1. V was clipped by 5 bases and J by 0 bases; unmatched bases: 5. From germline, CDR1 is LNHDA and CDR2 SQIVND (reference sequence). The CDR3 totals 15 residues. DNA of the CDR3: TGTGCCAGTAGTGTGGGACAGGCAGCTAACTATGGCTACACCTTC. Encoded protein: CASSVGQAANYGYTF.

This chain links TRBV10-2 with TRBJ1-4; D not resolved. Between the trimmed V and J ends, which lost 6 bases and 5 bases, there was a span of 7 bases. Germline-derived CDR1 and CDR2 are WSHSY and SAAADI. There are 12 residues in the CDR3. The chain's CDR3 is CASSRGNEKLFF. The CDR3, as DNA: TGCGCCAGCAGCCGGGGAAATGAAAAACTGTTTTTT.

The chain joins TRBV7-9 to TRBJ2-3; TRBD2 aligns across 10 bases. V was pared by 6 bases and J by 4 bases, with 10 bases of the junction left unmatched. The CDR3 loop spans 16 amino acids. Germline CDR1 SEHNR, CDR2 FQNEAQ (reference sequence). The CDR3: CASRTKRGGVADTQYF. Here the CDR3 DNA reads TGTGCCAGCAGGACTAAGCGGGGGGGCGTCGCAGATACGCAGTATTTT. Together with reference TRBV7-9 and TRBJ2-3, the CDR3 gives the full variable domain: DTGVSQNPRHKITKRGQNVTFRCDPISEHNRLYWYRQTLGQGPEFLTYFQNEAQLEKSRLLSDRFSAERPKGSFSTLEIQRTEQGDSAMYLCASRTKRGGVADTQYFGPGTRLTVL.